This T cell receptor (beta chain) was recovered during a study of cytomegalovirus exposure and HLA in healthy donors. Study-wide context: Later analysis reported that the 110 or so validation repertoires shared the platform of the roughly 710 first-cohort repertoires.

The CDR3 has 17 amino acids. The V gene's germline CDR1 is LNHDA and CDR2 SQIVND (reference sequence). The junction had 15 bases not matched to a gene; V was cut back by 5 bases and J by 4 bases. The donors formed part of the roughly 120-subject validation cohort, distinct from the roughly 640-subject first cohort. Method: immunoSEQ multiplex PCR; TCRdb's copy keeps in-frame clones and lacks some. Altogether roughly 150,000 clones are present, roughly nine tenths being singletons, with the ten largest covering approximately 10%. The origin of this receptor is a woman between 18 and 29 years old in good health and CMV-seropositive. Material for sequencing was PBMCs. The genes are TRBV19 and TRBJ1-2; 8 nucleotides match TRBD1. CDR3 amino acids: CASSPRQGRGSGYGYTF. In nucleotides, the CDR3 is TGTGCCAGTAGTCCCCGACAGGGGCGCGGCTCGGGCTATGGCTACACCTTC.